Following are 24 T cell receptor beta chains from one sample sequenced in a study of shared clonotypes between healthy human individuals (dated by TCRdb to about 2020). For the CD8 naive samples, CD45RO-negative cells were positively selected for CCR7, yielding a CD45RA+CCR7+ population from which TemRA cells were excluded. Library creation used the immunoSEQ multiplex PCR assay. TCRdb took over this immuneACCESS table, retaining in-frame rearrangements with V and J assigned. Such tables are incomplete; in checked studies, under half of the missing clones stem from an unresolved V gene, and the remainder is unexplained. The sample table lists over 2 million clones, over 85% of them with a count of one. The top ten constitute approximately 1.2% of the sample. The sample taken for sequencing was naive CD8+ T cells sorted from blood. The sample's cell subset or site label, decoded: CD45RA+CCR7+. The receptors were sampled from a man between 18 and 35 years old in good health.

This chain connects TRBV28 to TRBJ1-4; 8 bases are shared with TRBD1. The germline V gene has CDR1 MDHEN and CDR2 SYDVKM. CDR3 size: 18 residues. The V segment lost 1 base and the J segment 8 bases; nucleotides outside the gene matches: 15. The CDR3 loop is CASSLSEAGGGLWEKLFF. The CDR3 region has the DNA TGTGCCAGCAGTTTATCCGAGGCAGGGGGCGGCTTGTGGGAAAAACTGTTTTTT.

As for this clone: This sample includes further DNA sequences coding for the same CDR3. The chain employs TRBV27 and TRBJ2-1; D remains unclear. CDR1 is MNHEY and CDR2 is SMNVEV in the germline V gene (reference sequence). V was clipped by 6 bases and J by 4 bases, with 7 bases between them. The CDR3 consists of 12 residues. The CDR3: CASSSGYNEQFF. The CDR3 DNA sequence: TGTGCCAGCAGCTCGGGTTACAATGAGCAGTTCTTC.

The chain uses TRBV4-1 and TRBJ1-3; D is possibly TRBD1 (5 bases). The CDR3 is made up of 18 amino acids. Germline values: CDR1 MGHRA, CDR2 YSYEKL. V was shortened by 4 bases and J by 2 bases, with 21 bases between the two germline ends. The CDR3 nucleotides read TGCGCCAGCAGCCCCGTACCGGGACGCTTGGGGCCTGGAAACACCATATATTTT. It specifies CASSPVPGRLGPGNTIYF.

J is TRBJ1-5 and V is TRBV28; D is possibly TRBD1 (5 bases). The CDR3 has 15 amino acids. Per the germline V gene, CDR1 is MDHEN and CDR2 is SYDVKM. V lost 6 bases to trimming and J lost 6 bases, with 18 bases between them. DNA for the CDR3: TGTGCCAGCAGGGTTCGGGACGGGTTAGTTCAGCCCCAGCATTTT. As protein: CASRVRDGLVQPQHF.

The chain is built from TRBV11-2 and TRBJ2-7; 7 nucleotides align to TRBD1. The length of the CDR3 is 12 residues. The germline V gene has CDR1 SGHAT and CDR2 FQNNGV. J was trimmed by 5 bases and V by 5 bases; bases with no gene match: 3. CDR3 in amino acids: CASSPTGNEQYF. The CDR3 bases are TGTGCCAGCAGCCCGACAGGGAACGAGCAGTACTTC.

J is TRBJ2-3 and V is TRBV27; unclear D gene. Germline CDR1 reads MNHEY; CDR2 reads SMNVEV (reference sequence). Trimming removed 3 bases from V and 3 bases from J, with 7 bases in between. The CDR3 is 13 residues long. CDR3 nucleotide sequence: TGTGCCAGCAGTTTTGTGGAGACAGATACGCAGTATTTT. Its translation: CASSFVETDTQYF.

The CDR3 DNA reads TGCGCCAGCAGTGACAGATCCCTCACAGATACGCAGTATTTT. It yields the protein CASSDRSLTDTQYF. The V call is TRBV10-1, the J call TRBJ2-3; no firm D call. The CDR3 length is 14 residues. Germline V CDR1 and CDR2: WNHNN, SYGVQD (reference sequence). Trimming pared 3 bases from V and 2 bases from J, leaving 9 bases between.

Turning to this clone: Different DNA sequences within this sample yield the same CDR3. The rearrangement links TRBV4-1 to TRBJ2-2, with D perhaps TRBD1 or TRBD2 (5 bases each). The CDR3 sequence is 12 residues long. Germline lookup yields CDR1 MGHRA and CDR2 YSYEKL. Trimming removed 4 bases from V and 8 bases from J, with 8 bases in between. CDR3 region: CASSPGTGELFF. CDR3 DNA: TGCGCCAGCAGCCCGGGGACGGGGGAGCTGTTTTTT.

V usage is TRBV27 and J usage is TRBJ1-1, with 9 bases identical to TRBD1. Germline V gene sequence: CDR1 MNHEY, CDR2 SMNVEV (reference sequence). After removal of 3 bases from V and 11 bases from J, the junction contained 10 bases not matched to a gene. The CDR3 runs to 14 residues. CDR3 region: CASSFTGGSSLAFF. For the CDR3, the DNA is TGTGCCAGCAGTTTCACAGGGGGCTCATCGTTGGCTTTCTTT.

This clone showed up just once. This chain joins TRBV28 and TRBJ2-7, with 8 nucleotides matching TRBD1. This CDR3 contains 16 residues. CDR1 and CDR2 (germline): MDHEN, SYDVKM. The V gene end was trimmed by 3 bases and the J gene end by 7 bases; junction bases not matched to a gene: 14. CDR3 loop: CASSLGPGTGREEQYF. DNA of the CDR3: TGTGCCAGCAGTTTGGGTCCCGGGACAGGAAGAGAAGAGCAGTACTTC.

The gene calls are TRBV7-9 and TRBJ2-5; D might be TRBD1 or TRBD2, each matching 6 bases. Trimming removed 4 bases from V and 2 bases from J, with 17 bases in between. The germline CDR1 and CDR2 sequences are SEHNR and FQNEAQ (reference sequence). CDR3 length: 16 amino acids. As DNA, the CDR3 is TGTGCCAGCAGCTCCCGGGACCAGGGGACTCAAGAGACCCAGTACTTC. Translated: CASSSRDQGTQETQYF.

J is TRBJ2-5 and V is TRBV6-5; D uncertain. Germline CDR1 is MNHEY and CDR2 is SVGAGI. Trimming took off 0 bases at V and 4 bases at J, with 9 bases between the two ends. The CDR3 runs to 14 residues. This CDR3 is CASSYSIAGETQYF. CDR3 in DNA: TGTGCCAGCAGTTACTCGATAGCCGGAGAGACCCAGTACTTC.

The chain has TRBV25-1 and TRBJ1-1; no firm D call. Looked up from germline, CDR1 is MGHDK and CDR2 is SYGVNS. The CDR3 contains 13 residues. The V gene lost 7 bases and the J gene lost 1 base, with 10 bases spanning the gap. The CDR3 is CASNPTGNTEAFF. The CDR3 nucleotides are TGTGCCAGCAATCCAACGGGGAACACTGAAGCTTTCTTT.

The J gene is TRBJ2-7, the V gene TRBV6-1; 11 bases align to TRBD1. The CDR3 contains 15 residues. V dropped 4 bases and J dropped 6; count of bases not matched to a gene: 8. The germline CDR1 and CDR2 sequences are MNHNS and SASEGT. CDR3 DNA: TGTGCCAGCAGTGGTTGGACAGGGGGCTGGGGCGAGCAGTACTTC. Protein product: CASSGWTGGWGEQYF.

Comments on this clone: The same CDR3 also results from other DNA sequences found in this sample. The chain recombines TRBV10-2 with TRBJ2-7; D remains ambiguous. The CDR3 has 13 residues. V was trimmed by 4 bases and J by 0 bases, leaving 7 bases between them. Per germline, CDR1 WSHSY and CDR2 SAAADI. DNA for the CDR3: TGCGCCAGCAGTGTGGGCGGCTCCTACGAGCAGTACTTC. Amino acid sequence: CASSVGGSYEQYF.

The chain recombines TRBV13 with TRBJ2-3; D remains unclear. The V end was cut by 4 bases, the J end by 6 bases, with 17 bases between. The CDR3 has 15 amino acids. Germline CDR1 and CDR2: PRHDT and FYEKMQ (reference sequence). CDR3 amino acids: CASSYRELPTDTQYF. As DNA, the CDR3 is TGTGCCAGCAGCTATCGTGAGCTACCAACGGATACGCAGTATTTT.

The chain links TRBV6-6 to TRBJ2-7; maybe TRBD2 (5 bases). CDR1 is MNHNY and CDR2 is SVGAGI in the germline V gene (reference sequence). This CDR3 contains 13 residues. V shed 8 bases and J shed 5 bases, with 16 bases lying between them. CDR3 DNA: TGTGCCAGCGGCGACGGGGTGCTAGACGAGCAGTACTTC. Encoded protein: CASGDGVLDEQYF.

V and J are TRBV13 and TRBJ2-3; D is ambiguous. The germline V and J ends were trimmed by 4 bases and 1 base, with 12 bases remaining between them. CDR1 and CDR2 from the germline V gene are PRHDT and FYEKMQ (reference sequence). The CDR3 runs 15 residues. In DNA, the CDR3 is TGTGCCAGCAGCTCAGGCGGCGGTGGCACAGATACGCAGTATTTT. Its protein is CASSSGGGGTDTQYF.

V usage is TRBV25-1 and J usage is TRBJ2-2, with D hard to call. V lost 3 bases, J lost 9 bases, and 11 bases lay in between. The CDR3 length is 13 residues. The germline V gene encodes CDR1 MGHDK and CDR2 SYGVNS. The CDR3 is CASSEGLVWELFF. DNA of the CDR3: TGTGCCAGCAGTGAGGGCTTAGTCTGGGAGCTGTTTTTT.

V usage is TRBV27 and J usage is TRBJ2-1, with 7 bases lining up with TRBD2. The J segment lost 0 bases and the V segment lost 1 base, leaving 3 bases of the junction unmatched. The CDR3 runs 16 residues. Looked up from germline, CDR1 is MNHEY and CDR2 is SMNVEV (reference sequence). The CDR3 sequence is CASSLWRGSSYNEQFF. The CDR3 DNA sequence: TGTGCCAGCAGTTTATGGCGCGGGAGCTCCTACAATGAGCAGTTCTTC.

This clone has only one observation. The chain joins TRBV30 to TRBJ2-7, with D perhaps matching TRBD2 (7 bases). Per the germline V gene, CDR1 is GTSNPN and CDR2 is SVGIG (reference sequence). V was cut by 2 bases and J by 2 bases, with 16 bases left in between. The CDR3 spans 15 residues. The CDR3 DNA reads TGTGCCTGGAGTCCCCTCGGCGGGGGCACCTACGAGCAGTACTTC. Its translation is CAWSPLGGGTYEQYF.

This clone was counted once. The same CDR3 is also encoded by other DNA sequences in this sample. This chain joins TRBV6-1 and TRBJ2-1, with 11 bases matching TRBD2. The junction had 1 base not matched to a gene; V was cut back by 3 bases and J by 3 bases. This CDR3 has 15 residues. Germline lookup yields CDR1 MNHNS and CDR2 SASEGT. The CDR3, as DNA: TGTGCCAGCAGTGAGGGACTAGCGGTCTACAATGAGCAGTTCTTC. Residues: CASSEGLAVYNEQFF.

The V gene is TRBV4-1, the J gene TRBJ1-5; unclear D gene. Germline V lookup: CDR1 MGHRA, CDR2 YSYEKL. The V end lost 6 bases, the J end lost 0 bases, and 9 bases lay between the germline ends. The CDR3 has 14 residues. The CDR3 DNA reads TGCGCCAGCAGTCTCGTGGATAGCAATCAGCCCCAGCATTTT. It translates to CASSLVDSNQPQHF.

The CDR3 coding sequence is TGTGCCAGTAGTAACGGACAGGGTGGCGTCAACGAGCAGTACTTC. Protein sequence: CASSNGQGGVNEQYF. This chain joins TRBV19 and TRBJ2-7; 8 bases are shared with TRBD1. Trimming cost V 4 bases and J 5 bases; bases outside gene matches: 10. CDR1 and CDR2 from the germline V gene are LNHDA and SQIVND (reference sequence). The CDR3 has 15 residues.